A single sample is the source of the 29 T cell receptor beta chains below, sequenced in a study of cytomegalovirus exposure and HLA in healthy donors (dated by TCRdb to 2017 to 2019). Library preparation was by the immunoSEQ multiplex PCR assay. TCRdb stores this immuneACCESS table with in-frame sequences only. Part of the clones is absent; in the studies checked, under half of the shortfall reflects unresolved V genes, and no reason is known for the rest. For this sample there are some 250,000 clones; 85% to 90% appear just once. The ten largest account for 0.3% to 0.4% of the sample. Sample: PBMCs. These receptors all stem from a young woman in good health and CMV-seronegative.

The chain uses TRBV7-6 and TRBJ1-6, with D uncertain. The CDR3 spans 14 residues. Germline V gene data show CDR1 as SGHVS and CDR2 as FNYEAQ. The V and J ends lost 2 bases and 8 bases respectively, with 10 bases between them. The CDR3 spells CASSLLVRDSPLHF. The CDR3 DNA follows: TGTGCCAGCAGCTTATTAGTTCGGGATTCACCCCTCCACTTT.

This chain connects TRBV11-1 to TRBJ1-6; D is perhaps TRBD1 (6 bases). CDR1 is SGHAT, CDR2 FQDESV, per germline (reference sequence). This CDR3 region has 14 residues. Trimming pared 3 bases from V and 8 bases from J, leaving 11 bases between. The CDR3 loop is CASSFNRADSPLHF. The CDR3 DNA reads TGTGCCAGCAGCTTTAACAGGGCAGATTCACCCCTCCACTTT.

The chain links TRBV28 to TRBJ2-1, with 10 bases matching TRBD2. CDR3 size: 16 residues. Germline V gives CDR1 MDHEN, CDR2 SYDVKM. V trimming: 5 bases; J trimming: 1 base; junction bases outside the gene matches: 5. CDR3 DNA: TGTGCCAGCAGTCCCTGGACTAGCGGATCCTACAATGAGCAGTTCTTC. Protein sequence: CASSPWTSGSYNEQFF.

The chain couples TRBV5-5 to TRBJ2-5; 8 bases are a match to TRBD2. The CDR3 has 17 amino acids. The V gene end was trimmed by 3 bases and the J gene end by 9 bases; junction bases not matched to a gene: 19. Germline-derived CDR1 and CDR2 are SGHKS and YYEKEE (reference sequence). CDR3 protein: CASSSQLAGPPPGAQYF. CDR3 nucleotides: TGTGCCAGCAGCTCCCAATTAGCGGGGCCACCACCGGGGGCCCAGTACTTC.

This chain links TRBV28 with TRBJ2-3; 9 bases line up with TRBD1. The germline gives CDR1 MDHEN, CDR2 SYDVKM. After removal of 6 bases from V and 2 bases from J, the junction contained 3 bases not matched to a gene. The CDR3 runs to 14 residues. The CDR3: CASRDRGITDTQYF. The CDR3 DNA follows: TGTGCCAGCAGGGACAGGGGTATCACAGATACGCAGTATTTT.

The V call is TRBV5-1, the J call TRBJ2-1; D is possibly TRBD2 (6 bases). The CDR3 loop spans 16 amino acids. The germline V gene encodes CDR1 SGHRS and CDR2 YFSETQ. Trimming stripped 0 bases from V and 3 bases from J, with 13 bases between. The CDR3 DNA follows: TGCGCCAGCAGCTTGGAAGGCGGGGTGATCTACAATGAGCAGTTCTTC. Protein sequence: CASSLEGGVIYNEQFF.

The chain employs TRBV5-4 and TRBJ2-1; D remains ambiguous. Germline loops: CDR1 SGHNT, CDR2 YYREEE (reference sequence). The CDR3 covers 16 residues. Trimming removed 4 bases at V and 10 bases at J, with 24 bases between. The CDR3 protein is CASSPVGSEASREQFF. As DNA, the CDR3 is TGTGCCAGCAGCCCCGTAGGCTCTGAGGCGTCGCGGGAGCAGTTCTTC.

This rearrangement joins TRBV4-2 to TRBJ1-5; D is ambiguous. V was trimmed by 4 bases and J by 7 bases, leaving 11 bases between them. CDR1 is LGHNA and CDR2 is YNFKEQ in the germline V gene. This CDR3 is built from 13 residues. The CDR3, as DNA: TGTGCCAGCAGCCCGAGGGAGGACCAGCCCCAGCATTTT. Translated, it gives CASSPREDQPQHF.

The genes are TRBV11-3 and TRBJ2-2; D is unclear. Per the germline V gene, CDR1 is SGHNT and CDR2 is YENEEA. V shed 0 bases and J shed 5 bases, with 7 bases lying between them. There are 14 residues in the CDR3. The CDR3 spells CASSLDQATGELFF. The CDR3 region has the DNA TGTGCCAGCAGCTTAGATCAAGCGACCGGGGAGCTGTTTTTT. Supplemented by reference TRBV11-3 and TRBJ2-2, the full variable domain reads EAGVVQSPRYKIIEKKQPVAFWCNPISGHNTLYWYLQNLGQGPELLIRYENEEAVDDSQLPKDRFSAERLKGVDSTLKIQPAELGDSAVYLCASSLDQATGELFFGEGSRLTVL.

The V call is TRBV6-5, the J call TRBJ2-3; TRBD2 might be the D (5 bases). The germline CDR1 and CDR2 sequences are MNHEY and SVGAGI. The V end was cut by 0 bases, the J end by 2 bases, with 9 bases between. The CDR3 sequence is 15 residues long. The CDR3 coding sequence is TGTGCCAGCAGTTACTCGGACTTCGTCACAGATACGCAGTATTTT. It encodes CASSYSDFVTDTQYF.

The rearrangement uses TRBV11-2 and TRBJ1-6, with 8 bases aligning to TRBD1. V shed 5 bases and J 2 bases; nucleotides not matched to a gene: 5. The V gene's germline CDR1 is SGHAT and CDR2 FQNNGV. This CDR3 is built from 16 residues. This CDR3 is CASSDRGGAYNSPLHF. DNA of the CDR3: TGTGCCAGCAGCGACAGGGGTGGGGCCTATAATTCACCCCTCCACTTT.

The V and J genes are TRBV2 and TRBJ1-5; TRBD1 is a possible D gene (6 bases). V lost 0 bases and J lost 3, with 18 bases in between. In germline, CDR1 is SNHLY, CDR2 FYNNEI. The CDR3 spans 18 residues. Here the CDR3 reads CASSEALYGQKNNQPQHF. The CDR3 DNA sequence: TGTGCCAGCAGTGAAGCGCTATACGGACAGAAGAACAATCAGCCCCAGCATTTT.

The gene calls are TRBV27 and TRBJ1-4, with TRBD1 matching over 8 bases. The CDR3 spans 13 residues. The ends lost 1 base at V and 8 bases at J; junction bases unmatched: 0. The V gene's germline CDR1 is MNHEY and CDR2 SMNVEV (reference sequence). The CDR3 region has the DNA TGTGCCAGCAGTTTATGGGACAGGGAAAAACTGTTTTTT. Amino acids: CASSLWDREKLFF.

The rearrangement joins TRBV6-5 to TRBJ2-1; the match to TRBD2 covers 9 bases. V was pared by 2 bases and J by 7 bases, with 9 bases of the junction left unmatched. This CDR3 is built from 16 residues. Germline CDR1 and CDR2: MNHEY and SVGAGI. CDR3 sequence reads: CASSYTAGGFWNEQFF. The CDR3 nucleotides are TGTGCCAGCAGTTACACTGCGGGGGGGTTTTGGAATGAGCAGTTCTTC.

J is TRBJ1-6 and V is TRBV6-5; 7 bases line up with TRBD1. This CDR3 is built from 15 residues. CDR1 is MNHEY and CDR2 is SVGAGI in the germline V gene. The V gene end was trimmed by 6 bases and the J gene end by 4 bases; junction bases not matched to a gene: 6. The chain's CDR3 is CASRRQGLYNSPLHF. CDR3 coding DNA: TGTGCCAGCAGACGACAGGGCTTGTATAATTCACCCCTCCACTTT.

The V call is TRBV9, the J call TRBJ1-2; no clear D gene. The CDR3 has 13 residues. Germline V gene sequence: CDR1 SGDLS, CDR2 YYNGEE. V was trimmed by 0 bases and J by 4 bases, leaving 7 bases between them. The CDR3 sequence: CASSVESGYGYTF. CDR3 in DNA: TGTGCCAGCAGCGTAGAGTCAGGCTATGGCTACACCTTC.

The CDR3 DNA sequence: TGTGCCAGCAGATCGGACAGGGGCTACGAGCAGTACTTC. Translating gives CASRSDRGYEQYF. The rearrangement uses TRBV25-1 and TRBJ2-7; 9 bases line up with TRBD1. CDR1 MGHDK and CDR2 SYGVNS come from the germline V gene. V lost 6 bases to trimming and J lost 3 bases; unmatched junction nucleotides: 3. This CDR3 spans 13 amino acids.

V is TRBV7-3 and J is TRBJ1-1, with D possibly matching TRBD1 (5 bases). The V end lost 5 bases, the J end lost 1 base, and 14 bases lay between the germline ends. This CDR3 contains 15 residues. Per germline, CDR1 SGHTA and CDR2 FQGTGA. CDR3 sequence (DNA): TGTGCCAGCAGCCTCAAAGCAGACAGGAACACTGAAGCTTTCTTT. Translation: CASSLKADRNTEAFF.

V gene TRBV15 combines with J gene TRBJ1-4, with a weak D call TRBD1 (5 bases). Germline lookup yields CDR1 LNHNV and CDR2 YYDKDF (reference sequence). Trimming cost V 0 bases and J 2 bases, with 25 bases left between them. The CDR3 runs to 21 residues. Here the CDR3 reads CATSRDLGFTRVGTTNEKLFF. The CDR3 nucleotides read TGTGCCACCAGCAGAGATCTAGGTTTCACGAGGGTGGGGACTACTAATGAAAAACTGTTTTTT.

V is TRBV29-1 and J is TRBJ1-1; tentative D call: TRBD1 (5 bases). This CDR3 has 13 residues. Trimming removed 1 base from V and 1 base from J, with 7 bases in between. Looked up from germline, CDR1 is SQVTM and CDR2 is ANQGSEA. CDR3: CSVEVTANTEAFF. The DNA for the CDR3 is TGCAGCGTTGAAGTGACAGCGAACACTGAAGCTTTCTTT.

This clone was seen a single time. This rearrangement joins TRBV18 to TRBJ2-3, with D possibly TRBD1 on 6 matching bases. The CDR3 consists of 14 residues. CDR1 is KGHSH, CDR2 LQKENI, per germline. With 5 bases removed from V and 4 bases from J, the gap between germline ends came to 13 bases. CDR3 in DNA: TGTGCCAGCTCATCGCCGGGACACCCAGATACGCAGTATTTT. As protein: CASSSPGHPDTQYF. Based on the CDR3 plus reference TRBV18 and TRBJ2-3, the full variable domain is NAGVMQNPRHLVRRRGQEARLRCSPMKGHSHVYWYRQLPEEGLKFMVYLQKENIIDESGMPKERFSAEFPKEGPSILRIQQVVRGDSAAYFCASSSPGHPDTQYFGPGTRLTVL.

The V gene is TRBV10-3, the J gene TRBJ2-7; 10 bases line up with TRBD1. The germline V gene has CDR1 ENHRY and CDR2 SYGVKD. The CDR3 has 15 amino acids. The junction had 10 bases not matched to a gene; V was cut back by 8 bases and J by 3 bases. CDR3 in DNA: TGTGCCATCCAATCAGGGACAGGGGTGGGCTACGAGCAGTACGTC. It yields the protein CAIQSGTGVGYEQYV.

The rearrangement links TRBV11-3 to TRBJ2-1; the match to TRBD2 covers 11 bases. Trimming took 2 bases from V and 3 from J; bases not matched to a gene: 3. CDR3 length: 16 amino acids. Germline CDR1 reads SGHNT; CDR2 reads YENEEA. The CDR3 DNA is TGTGCCAGCAGCTTAAGCCTAGCGGGGGGCTACAATGAGCAGTTCTTC. It codes for CASSLSLAGGYNEQFF.

The V and J genes are TRBV19 and TRBJ2-1, with 7 nucleotides matching TRBD1. After removal of 5 bases from V and 6 bases from J, the junction contained 4 bases not matched to a gene. The CDR3 runs to 13 residues. Germline CDR1 LNHDA, CDR2 SQIVND (reference sequence). The CDR3 sequence is CASSEPGGNEQFF. DNA of the CDR3: TGTGCCAGTAGTGAGCCAGGGGGCAATGAGCAGTTCTTC.

This clone appeared once. The chain employs TRBV7-9 and TRBJ2-5; tentatively, D is TRBD1 (6 bases). The CDR3 runs to 16 residues. The V and J ends lost 4 bases and 7 bases respectively, with 22 bases between them. Germline CDR1 is SEHNR and CDR2 is FQNEAQ (reference sequence). In nucleotides, the CDR3 is TGTGCCAGCAGCTCCGGACAGACAGTGGGGGTGGGGACCCAGTACTTC. This encodes CASSSGQTVGVGTQYF.

The CDR3 sequence: CASSARTSAADTQYF. The CDR3, as DNA: TGCGCCAGCAGCGCCCGAACTAGCGCAGCAGATACGCAGTATTTT. This chain uses TRBV5-1 with TRBJ2-3, with TRBD2 matching over 7 bases. There are 15 residues in the CDR3. The germline CDR1 and CDR2 sequences are SGHRS and YFSETQ. The junction had 9 bases not matched to a gene; V was cut back by 4 bases and J by 4 bases.

The chain combines TRBV29-1 with TRBJ2-3, with D tentatively TRBD1 (6 bases). The CDR3 loop spans 14 amino acids. In germline, CDR1 is SQVTM, CDR2 ANQGSEA. V dropped 2 bases and J dropped 1 base, with 10 bases sitting between them. The CDR3 DNA sequence: TGCAGCGTTGAACCCCCAGGGGGCACAGATACGCAGTATTTT. Encoded protein: CSVEPPGGTDTQYF.

The chain recombines TRBV5-5 with TRBJ1-6; D is unclear. V was trimmed by 2 bases and J by 6 bases, leaving 9 bases between them. Germline CDR1 and CDR2: SGHKS and YYEKEE (reference sequence). The CDR3 is 14 amino acids. CDR3 loop: CASSFGSSNSPLHF. The DNA of the CDR3 is TGTGCCAGCAGCTTCGGGTCTTCTAATTCACCCCTCCACTTT.

The rearrangement links TRBV5-1 to TRBJ2-2; 7 nucleotides match TRBD1. From germline, CDR1 is SGHRS and CDR2 YFSETQ. The CDR3 runs to 14 residues. V lost 4 bases, J lost 7 bases, and 7 bases stayed unmatched. For the CDR3, the DNA is TGCGCCAGCAGCGATAGGGGGCAAAGCGGGGAGCTGTTTTTT. It yields the protein CASSDRGQSGELFF.